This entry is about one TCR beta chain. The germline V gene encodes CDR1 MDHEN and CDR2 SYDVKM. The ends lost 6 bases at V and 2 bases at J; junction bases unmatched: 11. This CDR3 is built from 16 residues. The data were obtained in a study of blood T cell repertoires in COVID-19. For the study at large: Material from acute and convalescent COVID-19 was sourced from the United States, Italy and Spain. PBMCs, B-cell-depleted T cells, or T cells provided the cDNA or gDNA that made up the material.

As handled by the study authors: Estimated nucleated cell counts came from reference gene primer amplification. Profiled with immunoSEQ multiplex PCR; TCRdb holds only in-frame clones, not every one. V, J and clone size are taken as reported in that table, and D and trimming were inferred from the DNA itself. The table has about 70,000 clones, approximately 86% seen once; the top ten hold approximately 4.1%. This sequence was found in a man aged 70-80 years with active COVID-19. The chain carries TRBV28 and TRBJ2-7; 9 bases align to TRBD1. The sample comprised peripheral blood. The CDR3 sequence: CASSPPDRGGPYEQYF. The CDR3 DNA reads TGTGCCAGCAGCCCACCCGACAGGGGGGGCCCCTACGAGCAGTACTTC.